Described below is a single TCR beta chain sequence and its context. Antigen: not known. This specimen comes from a study of T cell responses to AZD1222 COVID-19 vaccine. Study results and limitations: Along spike, vaccine-associated CD4 TCRs were found throughout, with dominance at 160-218 and 743-854. Of the AZD1222 recipients, only five to seven were seropositive at baseline.

TCRdb keeps only in-frame clones here, not all; method: immunoSEQ multiplex PCR. Of over 60,000 clones in the sample, 88% were seen once. Germline values: CDR1 SNHLY, CDR2 FYNNEI. V dropped 6 bases and J dropped 2 bases, with 16 bases sitting between them. The CDR3 is made up of 15 amino acids. The chain uses TRBV2 and TRBJ1-1; weak D call: TRBD1 (5 bases). Specimen: peripheral blood, collected 28 days after the second dose of the MenACWY control vaccine. This clonotype originated in an adult who received the MenACWY meningococcal vaccine as a control. The CDR3 sequence: CASRTWGGPNTEAFF. The CDR3 region has the DNA TGTGCCAGCAGGACTTGGGGCGGACCCAACACTGAAGCTTTCTTT.